These 6 T cell receptor beta chains came from one sample sequenced in a study of blood T cell repertoires in COVID-19. The protocol was immunoSEQ multiplex PCR, while the TCRdb copy is restricted to in-frame clones and leaves out a portion. The sample gives 300,000 to 450,000 clones, around nine tenths of which show up once; approximately 2.9% is in the top ten. The sequencing sample was made of peripheral blood. The receptors here all came from a human donor in a cohort sampled during active COVID-19.

V and J are TRBV29-1 and TRBJ1-1; 11 bases are a match to TRBD1. In germline, CDR1 is SQVTM, CDR2 ANQGSEA. The V gene end was trimmed by 5 bases and the J gene end by 4 bases; junction bases not matched to a gene: 3. The CDR3 spans 13 residues. CDR3 bases: TGCAGCGTTACCGGGACAGGGGGCACTGAAGCTTTCTTT. Translated, it gives CSVTGTGGTEAFF.

The rearrangement uses TRBV9 and TRBJ1-2, with a weak D call TRBD1 (5 bases). The CDR3 totals 14 residues. V was clipped by 0 bases and J by 4 bases, with 10 bases between them. CDR1 and CDR2 (germline): SGDLS, YYNGEE. CDR3 sequence (DNA): TGTGCCAGCAGCGTAGATCCAGACAGCTATGGCTACACCTTC. Translation: CASSVDPDSYGYTF.

This sequence joins TRBV15 and TRBJ2-5; D might be TRBD2 (5 bases). Germline CDR1 and CDR2: LNHNV and YYDKDF (reference sequence). The V end was cut by 0 bases, the J end by 4 bases, with 12 bases between. CDR3 length equals 15 residues. CDR3 nucleotides: TGTGCCACCAGCAGAGATTTGGAGGATGGAGAGACCCAGTACTTC. It is translated as CATSRDLEDGETQYF.

CDR3 loop: CAISSGQTTDTQYF. The CDR3 DNA reads TGTGCCATCAGTTCAGGACAGACCACAGATACGCAGTATTTT. The chain carries TRBV10-3 and TRBJ2-3, with D perhaps TRBD1 (6 bases). The CDR3 sequence is 14 residues long. Germline V gene data show CDR1 as ENHRY and CDR2 as SYGVKD. V was pared by 5 bases and J by 2 bases, with 11 bases between.

For the CDR3, the DNA is TGTGCCAGCAGCCAAGAGGCTAGCAGGGGGACCCAGTACTTC. Residues: CASSQEASRGTQYF. The V and J genes are TRBV4-2 and TRBJ2-5; D might be TRBD1 (6 bases). CDR3 length: 14 amino acids. Germline values: CDR1 LGHNA, CDR2 YNFKEQ. Trimming pared 0 bases from V and 7 bases from J, leaving 12 bases between.

This chain connects TRBV10-3 to TRBJ2-3; 8 nucleotides align to TRBD2. With 3 bases clipped from V and 4 bases from J, the junction kept 6 bases outside the gene matches. Germline CDR1 reads ENHRY; CDR2 reads SYGVKD. This CDR3 is 15 amino acids long. The CDR3 DNA reads TGTGCCATCAGTGAACGGGGGGGCGAGTCAGATACGCAGTATTTT. Protein sequence: CAISERGGESDTQYF.